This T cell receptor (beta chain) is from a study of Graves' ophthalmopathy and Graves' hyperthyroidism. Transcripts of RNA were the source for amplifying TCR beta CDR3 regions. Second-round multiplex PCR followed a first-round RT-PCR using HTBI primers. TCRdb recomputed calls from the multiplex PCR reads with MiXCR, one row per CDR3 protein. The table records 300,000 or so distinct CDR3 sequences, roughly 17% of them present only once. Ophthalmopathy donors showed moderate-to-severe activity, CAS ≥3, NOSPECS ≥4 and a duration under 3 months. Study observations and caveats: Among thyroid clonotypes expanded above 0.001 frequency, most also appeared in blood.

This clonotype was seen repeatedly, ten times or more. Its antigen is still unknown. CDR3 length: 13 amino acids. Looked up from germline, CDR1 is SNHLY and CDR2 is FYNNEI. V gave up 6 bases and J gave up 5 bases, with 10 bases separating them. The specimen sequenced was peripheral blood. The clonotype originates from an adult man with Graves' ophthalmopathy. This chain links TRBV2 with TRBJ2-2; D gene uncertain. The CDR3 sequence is CASRTTRTGELFF. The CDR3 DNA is TGTGCCAGCAGAACGACCCGGACCGGGGAGCTGTTTTTT. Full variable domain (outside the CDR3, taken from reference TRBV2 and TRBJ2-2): EPEVTQTPSHQVTQMGQEVILRCVPISNHLYFYWYRQILGQKVEFLVSFYNNEISEKSEIFDDQFSVERPDGSNFTLKIRSTKLEDSAMYFCASRTTRTGELFFGEGSRLTVL.